The 26 T cell receptor beta chains below were found in one sample sequenced in a study of blood T cell repertoires in COVID-19. Measured with immunoSEQ multiplex PCR; TCRdb has only the in-frame clones, and not every one. Among tens of thousands of clones listed, 70% to 90% were seen once. Sequencing input: peripheral blood. Receptors originate from a human donor in a cohort sampled during active COVID-19.

The chain joins TRBV15 to TRBJ2-7; the D is unclear. The CDR3 sequence is 13 residues long. Trimming left V 0 bases short and J 4 bases short, with 7 bases between. Germline V CDR1 and CDR2: LNHNV, YYDKDF (reference sequence). In DNA form, the CDR3 reads TGTGCCACCAGCAGAGATCCCGGGTACGAGCAGTACTTC. Amino acid sequence: CATSRDPGYEQYF.

V and J are TRBV7-9 and TRBJ1-5, with TRBD1 identical over 8 bases. This CDR3 comprises 15 residues. CDR1 and CDR2 from the germline V gene are SEHNR and FQNEAQ (reference sequence). Trimming took 4 bases from V and 5 from J; bases not matched to a gene: 7. For the CDR3, the DNA is TGTGCCAGCAGCTCCGACACGACAGGGGATCAGCCCCAGCATTTT. It specifies CASSSDTTGDQPQHF.

The gene calls are TRBV4-1 and TRBJ2-3; a possible D gene is TRBD1 (6 bases). Trimming took 1 base from V and 5 from J, leaving 13 bases between them. CDR1 MGHRA and CDR2 YSYEKL come from the germline V gene. This CDR3 contains 15 residues. CDR3 nucleotides: TGCGCCAGCAGCCAAGTCCAGGGGAAGGGAGATACGCAGTATTTT. Its protein is CASSQVQGKGDTQYF.

V usage is TRBV4-2 and J usage is TRBJ2-7; TRBD2 agrees at 7 bases. CDR1 is LGHNA, CDR2 YNFKEQ, per germline. The CDR3 length is 17 residues. V lost 1 base to trimming and J lost 4 bases; unmatched junction nucleotides: 13. CDR3 in DNA: TGTGCCAGCAGCCAAGCTCATTTCGGGAGGATTGAATACGAGCAGTACTTC. Its translation: CASSQAHFGRIEYEQYF.

The V gene is TRBV9, the J gene TRBJ1-1; D is uncertain. CDR1 SGDLS and CDR2 YYNGEE come from the germline V gene. V lost 0 bases and J lost 6, with 9 bases in between. The CDR3 is made up of 13 amino acids. The CDR3 DNA follows: TGTGCCAGCAGCGTAGGAACGGGATCTGAAGCTTTCTTT. It encodes CASSVGTGSEAFF.

Details on this clone: This sample includes further DNA sequences coding for the same CDR3. V is TRBV29-1 and J is TRBJ2-7; D might be TRBD2 (7 bases). Germline CDR1 reads SQVTM; CDR2 reads ANQGSEA. This CDR3 contains 12 residues. Deletions cut 7 bases from V and 5 bases from J, with 15 bases between. CDR3 loop: CSGGGQGNEQYF. The DNA of the CDR3 is TGCAGCGGGGGGGGGCAGGGGAACGAGCAGTACTTC.

The chain uses TRBV2 and TRBJ1-6; D is unclear. The V gene's germline CDR1 is SNHLY and CDR2 FYNNEI. The CDR3 is 15 amino acids. V shed 7 bases and J shed 0 bases, with 10 bases lying between them. The CDR3 DNA is TGTGCCAGCATGGTAGGGAGCTCCTATAATTCACCCCTCCACTTT. It encodes CASMVGSSYNSPLHF.

V is TRBV7-3 and J is TRBJ2-2; D remains ambiguous. The V gene lost 1 base and the J gene lost 0 bases, with 9 bases spanning the gap. The CDR3 runs to 16 residues. CDR1 and CDR2 (germline): SGHTA, FQGTGA. CDR3 coding DNA: TGTGCCAGCAGCTTAAGCGCGTTGTCGAACACCGGGGAGCTGTTTTTT. Translating gives CASSLSALSNTGELFF.

Regarding this clone: The junction departs from the called germline gene at one end, perhaps through a read error. This sample also contains other DNA sequences that code for the same CDR3. The CDR3 nucleotides read TGTGCCAGTGGTTTGGTAGTAGGCAGGGGAAACACCATATATTTT. It specifies CASGLVVGRGNTIYF. The gene calls are TRBV12-5 and TRBJ1-3; no definite D call. Germline CDR1 and CDR2: LGHNT and FRNRAP. The CDR3 runs to 15 residues.

The gene calls are TRBV4-1 and TRBJ2-7; D perhaps matches TRBD1 (5 bases). The CDR3 is 15 amino acids. Trimming pared 0 bases from V and 7 bases from J, leaving 16 bases between. The germline CDR1 and CDR2 sequences are MGHRA and YSYEKL. The CDR3 nucleotides read TGCGCCAGCAGCCAAGATCCCGTGGGGCCTGGGGAGCAGTACTTC. Its protein product is CASSQDPVGPGEQYF.

This chain links TRBV5-6 with TRBJ1-2; tentatively, D is TRBD1 (5 bases). V gave up 2 bases and J gave up 1 base, with 9 bases separating them. The germline CDR1 and CDR2 sequences are SGHDT and YYEEEE. The CDR3 is 14 amino acids. In DNA, the CDR3 is TGTGCCAGCAGCTTCCGGGGGGTTAACTATGGCTACACCTTC. Translated, it gives CASSFRGVNYGYTF.

This chain uses TRBV5-1 with TRBJ2-1; TRBD2 aligns across 12 bases. CDR3 length equals 16 residues. Germline V gives CDR1 SGHRS, CDR2 YFSETQ. With 0 bases clipped from V and 14 bases from J, the junction kept 12 bases outside the gene matches. Here the CDR3 reads CASSLAVASGRALEFF. CDR3 coding DNA: TGCGCCAGCAGCTTGGCCGTAGCTAGCGGGAGGGCCCTGGAGTTCTTC.

The chain recombines TRBV30 with TRBJ2-2, with D uncertain. V lost 4 bases and J 2 bases, leaving 8 bases between the germline ends. This CDR3 has 13 amino acids. Germline values: CDR1 GTSNPN, CDR2 SVGIG (reference sequence). The CDR3 sequence: CAWIRFNTGELFF. The CDR3 region has the DNA TGTGCCTGGATCAGGTTCAACACCGGGGAGCTGTTTTTT.

This clone was observed once. The genes are TRBV18 and TRBJ2-3, with 9 bases lining up with TRBD1. CDR3 length: 14 residues. Unmatched junction bases numbered 9, after V lost 8 bases and J lost 6 bases. Looked up from germline, CDR1 is KGHSH and CDR2 is LQKENI. CDR3 DNA: TGTGCCAGCGGCAGGGACAGGGTCCGGGATACGCAGTATTTT. Translation: CASGRDRVRDTQYF.

This clone was seen a single time. The DNA for the CDR3 is TGTGCCAGTAGTCCAACCGGCCGAGGGGGAACCGAGCAGTACTTC. Translating gives CASSPTGRGGTEQYF. The genes are TRBV19 and TRBJ2-7, with D possibly being TRBD1 (6 bases). Germline assignment: CDR1 LNHDA and CDR2 SQIVND (reference sequence). This CDR3 region has 15 residues. Trimming stripped 5 bases from V and 6 bases from J, with 20 bases between.

The chain couples TRBV5-8 to TRBJ2-2; 7 nucleotides agree with TRBD1. The germline CDR1 and CDR2 sequences are SGHTS and YDEGEE. The trim removed 1 base at V and 5 bases at J, leaving 5 bases unmatched. This CDR3 has 15 amino acids. CDR3 region: CASSLKGAWTGELFF. CDR3 DNA sequence: TGTGCCAGCAGCTTGAAGGGGGCCTGGACCGGGGAGCTGTTTTTT.

V gene TRBV7-9 combines with J gene TRBJ2-5; no firm D call. Trimming left V 5 bases short and J 3 bases short, with 10 bases between. Germline V gene data show CDR1 as SEHNR and CDR2 as FQNEAQ (reference sequence). The CDR3 consists of 13 residues. The chain's CDR3 is CASSRENEETQYF. DNA for the CDR3: TGTGCCAGCAGCCGTGAGAATGAAGAGACCCAGTACTTC.

The chain uses TRBV28 and TRBJ2-7; 14 bases match TRBD2. V trimming: 7 bases; J trimming: 7 bases; junction bases outside the gene matches: 12. The CDR3 has 16 residues. CDR1 is MDHEN and CDR2 is SYDVKM in the germline V gene. The CDR3 DNA reads TGTGCCAGCATGGATTACGGGACTAGCGGGAGTAGTGAGCAGTACTTC. Translation: CASMDYGTSGSSEQYF.

The chain is built from TRBV27 and TRBJ2-5, with D possibly matching TRBD2 (7 bases). The CDR3 length is 17 residues. The germline CDR1 and CDR2 sequences are MNHEY and SMNVEV (reference sequence). The germline V and J ends were trimmed by 2 bases and 2 bases, with 18 bases remaining between them. DNA of the CDR3: TGTGCCAGCAGTTTAAGGGGGACTACCTCGCGGCAAGAGACCCAGTACTTC. Translation: CASSLRGTTSRQETQYF.

The chain combines TRBV29-1 with TRBJ2-6, with D possibly TRBD2 on 5 matching bases. The germline V gene has CDR1 SQVTM and CDR2 ANQGSEA. Trimming took 6 bases from V and 4 from J, leaving 13 bases between them. CDR3 length: 14 residues. The CDR3 reads CSVKLDAGANVLTF. The CDR3 DNA sequence: TGCAGCGTCAAACTAGACGCCGGGGCCAACGTCCTGACTTTC.

A single count supports this clone. The chain links TRBV30 to TRBJ1-3, with a possible D match to TRBD1 (5 bases). This CDR3 spans 14 amino acids. Per the germline V gene, CDR1 is GTSNPN and CDR2 is SVGIG (reference sequence). Trimming removed 5 bases from V and 2 bases from J, with 13 bases in between. The CDR3 region has the DNA TGTGCCTGGGGCGTGGGCAGGGCTGGAAACACCATATATTTT. It specifies CAWGVGRAGNTIYF.

This chain uses TRBV7-9 with TRBJ2-3; 7 bases match TRBD1. Germline loops: CDR1 SEHNR, CDR2 FQNEAQ (reference sequence). The trim removed 8 bases at V and 2 bases at J, leaving 13 bases unmatched. There are 16 residues in the CDR3. CDR3 nucleotides: TGTGCCAGCCATTATCAGCCGACAGGGACCACAGATACGCAGTATTTT. Translation gives CASHYQPTGTTDTQYF. Supplemented by reference TRBV7-9 and TRBJ2-3, the full variable domain reads DTGVSQNPRHKITKRGQNVTFRCDPISEHNRLYWYRQTLGQGPEFLTYFQNEAQLEKSRLLSDRFSAERPKGSFSTLEIQRTEQGDSAMYLCASHYQPTGTTDTQYFGPGTRLTVL.

The chain couples TRBV27 to TRBJ1-5; no clear D. In germline, CDR1 is MNHEY, CDR2 SMNVEV (reference sequence). CDR3 length: 14 residues. Trimming cost V 4 bases and J 0 bases, with 7 bases left between them. The CDR3 nucleotides read TGTGCCAGCAGTTACACATATAGCAATCAGCCCCAGCATTTT. Protein: CASSYTYSNQPQHF.

The genes are TRBV7-2 and TRBJ2-5, with 8 bases lining up with TRBD2. Looked up from germline, CDR1 is SGHTA and CDR2 is FQGNSA. Trimming took 7 bases from V and 2 from J; bases not matched to a gene: 9. The CDR3 extends over 15 amino acids. The CDR3 DNA sequence: TGTGCCAGCACCCTATCGGGGGGGACACAAGAGACCCAGTACTTC. This sequence encodes CASTLSGGTQETQYF.

The chain links TRBV28 to TRBJ1-2; 7 nucleotides line up with TRBD1. Germline trimming cut 6 bases from V and 8 bases from J; bases unmatched to any gene: 12. Germline V CDR1 and CDR2: MDHEN, SYDVKM. The CDR3 totals 14 residues. The CDR3 nucleotides are TGTGCCAGCAGCCCCCCCCCGGGACAGCTCGGCTACACCTTC. Amino acids: CASSPPPGQLGYTF.

J is TRBJ1-1 and V is TRBV29-1; tentative D call: TRBD1 (5 bases). The CDR3 is made up of 13 amino acids. V shed 4 bases and J shed 1 base, with 10 bases lying between them. Germline V CDR1 and CDR2: SQVTM, ANQGSEA. The DNA of the CDR3 is TGCAGCGTTGGACAGATCCAGAACACTGAAGCTTTCTTT. This sequence encodes CSVGQIQNTEAFF.